What follows are 5 T cell receptor beta chains derived from one specimen sequenced in a study of T cells in localized non-small cell lung cancer. Clones were sequenced by immunoSEQ multiplex PCR, and TCRdb holds only the in-frame ones, with some missing. Here the sample spans 3,000 to 4,000 clones, 25% to 30% being singletons. The sample was lung tumor tissue, taken before any cancer treatment. The receptor source for this set is a woman between 35 and 70 years old with stage I squamous cell lung carcinoma.

This clone was detected only a few times. This chain connects TRBV6-8 to TRBJ1-1; TRBD1 is a possible D gene (6 bases). Germline values: CDR1 MNHGY, CDR2 SAAAGT. There are 15 residues in the CDR3. V shed 5 bases and J shed 0 bases, with 13 bases lying between them. Here the CDR3 DNA reads TGTGCCAGCAGTGCCTGGACAGTCATGAACACTGAAGCTTTCTTT. It is translated as CASSAWTVMNTEAFF.

The chain links TRBV19 to TRBJ2-3; D is uncertain. The germline gives CDR1 LNHDA, CDR2 SQIVND (reference sequence). There are 15 residues in the CDR3. The V end was cut by 5 bases, the J end by 3 bases, with 15 bases between. The CDR3 DNA sequence: TGTGCCAGTAGTCCCTTCTCCCGAGCTACAGATACGCAGTATTTT. Translation gives CASSPFSRATDTQYF. The entire variable domain, with the rest obtained from reference TRBV19 and TRBJ2-3, is as follows: DGGITQSPKYLFRKEGQNVTLSCEQNLNHDAMYWYRQDPGQGLRLIYYSQIVNDFQKGDIAEGYSVSREKKESFPLTVTSAQKNPTAFYLCASSPFSRATDTQYFGPGTRLTVL.

The gene calls are TRBV6-8 and TRBJ2-1; 7 bases match TRBD2. V trimming: 5 bases; J trimming: 7 bases; junction bases outside the gene matches: 5. The CDR3 runs to 13 residues. From germline, CDR1 is MNHGY and CDR2 SAAAGT. The CDR3 DNA sequence: TGTGCCAGCAGTCGGGGGGAGGGGAATGAGCAGTTCTTC. The encoded protein is CASSRGEGNEQFF.

This clone has only a few counts. This chain links TRBV19 with TRBJ2-5; D unresolved. The CDR3 extends over 13 amino acids. Deletions cut 5 bases from V and 5 bases from J, with 12 bases between. Germline V gene lookup returns CDR1 LNHDA and CDR2 SQIVND (reference sequence). The CDR3 here is CASSPRLGETQYF. The DNA for the CDR3 is TGTGCCAGTAGTCCCCGTTTAGGGGAGACCCAGTACTTC.

This clone has just one count. The genes are TRBV29-1 and TRBJ2-7; D is unresolved. Germline CDR1 is SQVTM and CDR2 is ANQGSEA. The CDR3 is 12 amino acids. Trimming took 2 bases from V and 2 from J, leaving 7 bases between them. The CDR3 coding sequence is TGCAGCGTTGAAACGTCCACCTACGAGCAGTACTTC. Translated: CSVETSTYEQYF.